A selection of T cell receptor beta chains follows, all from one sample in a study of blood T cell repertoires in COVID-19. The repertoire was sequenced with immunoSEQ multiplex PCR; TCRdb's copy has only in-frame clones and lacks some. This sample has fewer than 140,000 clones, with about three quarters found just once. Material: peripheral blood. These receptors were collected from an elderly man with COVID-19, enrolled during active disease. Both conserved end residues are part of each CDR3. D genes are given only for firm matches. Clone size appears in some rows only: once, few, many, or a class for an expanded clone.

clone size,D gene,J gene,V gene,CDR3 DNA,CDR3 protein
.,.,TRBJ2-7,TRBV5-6,TGTGCCAGCAGCTTGGCCGCGGCGCAGACCTACGAGCAGTACTTC,CASSLAAAQTYEQYF
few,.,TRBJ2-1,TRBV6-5,TGTGCCAGCAGTTTCCCCGGTAGTAGCGAGCAGTTCTTC,CASSFPGSSEQFF
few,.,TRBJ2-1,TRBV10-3,TGTGCCATCAGTGGCGATTGGAACGGGAACAATGAGCAGTTCTTC,CAISGDWNGNNEQFF
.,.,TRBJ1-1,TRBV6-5,TGTGCCAGCAGTCCAATGACAGGAGGGAACACTGAAGCTTTCTTT,CASSPMTGGNTEAFF
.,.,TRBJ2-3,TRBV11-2,TGTGCCAGCAGCTTATACGGGGCAGGGGAAACAGATACGCAGTATTTT,CASSLYGAGETDTQYF
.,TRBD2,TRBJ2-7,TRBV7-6,TGTGCCAGCAGTATGGGACTAGCGGGTCAATCCTACGAGCAGTACTTC,CASSMGLAGQSYEQYF
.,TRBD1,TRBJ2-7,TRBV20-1,TGCAGTGCTCGTGGGACAGATTTCTACGAGCAGTACTTC,CSARGTDFYEQYF
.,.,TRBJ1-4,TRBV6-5,TGTGCCAGCAGTTACTCTGGGGAAAGGGGTGAAAAACTGTTTTTT,CASSYSGERGEKLFF
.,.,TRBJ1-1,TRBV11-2,TGTGCCAGCAGCCCCCTGGGGGGACGGAACACTGAAGCTTTCTTT,CASSPLGGRNTEAFF
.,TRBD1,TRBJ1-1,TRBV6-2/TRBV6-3,TGTGCCAGCAGTTACGGGGGACAGGGCAACACTGAAGCTTTCTTT,CASSYGGQGNTEAFF
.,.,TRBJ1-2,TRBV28,TGTGCCAGCAGTGCCACCAGGGTGTATGGCTACACCTTC,CASSATRVYGYTF
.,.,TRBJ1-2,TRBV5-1,TGCGCCAGCAGCCGGGACATCCTAGATGACTACACCTTC,CASSRDILDDYTF
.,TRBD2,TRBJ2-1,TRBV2,TGTGCCAGCAAGGCTAGCGGGTCAGGGAATGAGCAGTTCTTC,CASKASGSGNEQFF
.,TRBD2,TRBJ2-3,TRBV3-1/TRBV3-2,TGTGCCAGCAGCCTTGGGACTAGTCCCTATACGCAGTATTTT,CASSLGTSPYTQYF
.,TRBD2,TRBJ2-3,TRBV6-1,TGTGCCAGCAGTGAAGGACTAGCGGGGGGCACAGATACGCAGTATTTT,CASSEGLAGGTDTQYF
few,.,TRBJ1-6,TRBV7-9,TGTGCCAGCAGCTTAGCGGGACAACCCCTCCACTTT,CASSLAGQPLHF
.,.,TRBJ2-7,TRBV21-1,TGTGCCAGCAGCCGAGACCCCCCCGGAGGGCGCGCCTACGAGCAGTACTTC,CASSRDPPGGRAYEQYF
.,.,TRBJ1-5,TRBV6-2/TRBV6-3,TGTGCCAGCAGTTCGCTCGAGCATGGCGGTTCCCATCAGCCCCAGCATTTT,CASSSLEHGGSHQPQHF
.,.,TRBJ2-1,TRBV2,TGTGCCAGCAGTGACAGGGGCGAATCCTACAATGAGCAGTTCTTC,CASSDRGESYNEQFF
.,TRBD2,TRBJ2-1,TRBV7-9,TGTGCCAGCAGCTTAGGTACGGGAGGGGACGAGCAGTTCTTC,CASSLGTGGDEQFF
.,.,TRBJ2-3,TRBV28,TGTGCCAGCAGTTCACCCTTCGTAGCCCCAGATACGCAGTATTTT,CASSSPFVAPDTQYF
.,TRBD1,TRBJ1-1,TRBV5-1,TGCGCCAGCAGCTCCACAGGGGGCACTGAAGCTTTCTTT,CASSSTGGTEAFF
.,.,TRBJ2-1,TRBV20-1,TGCAGTGCCTTACCCTATCGTGAGCAGTTCTTC,CSALPYREQFF
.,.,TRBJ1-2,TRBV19,TGTGCCACCTCCAGTGGCAGGCAGAACTATGGCTACACCTTC,CATSSGRQNYGYTF
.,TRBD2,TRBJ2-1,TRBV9,TGTGCCAGCAGCCCACCGACTAGCGGGAGGCACAGCTCCTACAATGAGCAGTTCTTC,CASSPPTSGRHSSYNEQFF
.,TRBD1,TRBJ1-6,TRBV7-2,TGTGCCAGCAGCTTATGGGGACAGGGGGCTAATTCACCCCTCCACTTT,CASSLWGQGANSPLHF
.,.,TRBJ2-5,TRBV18,TGTGCCAGCTCACCGAGGCAGGGCAACCAAGAGACCCAGTACTTC,CASSPRQGNQETQYF
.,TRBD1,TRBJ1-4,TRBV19,TGTGCCAGTAGTGGAGGACAGGGACGAAATGAAAAACTGTTTTTT,CASSGGQGRNEKLFF
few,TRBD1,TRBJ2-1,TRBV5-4,TGTGCCAGCAGCTTTACAGGGGGCAATGAGCAGTTCTTC,CASSFTGGNEQFF
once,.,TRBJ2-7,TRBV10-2,TGCGCCAGCACAGGGTATAATTCCTACGAGCAGTACTTC,CASTGYNSYEQYF
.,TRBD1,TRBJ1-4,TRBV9,TGTGCCAGCAGTCACGGGACAGGGGATGAAAAACTGTTTTTT,CASSHGTGDEKLFF
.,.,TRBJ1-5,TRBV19,TGTGCCAGTAGGGCCCTTGAGTCGGGGGAAAATCAGCCCCAGCATTTT,CASRALESGENQPQHF
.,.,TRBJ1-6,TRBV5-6,TGTGCCAGCAAGATTTACCGGAGCTCCTATAATTCACCCCTCCACTTT,CASKIYRSSYNSPLHF
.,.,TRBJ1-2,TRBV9,TGTGCCAGCAGCCGAGGGGGAGTGGACAGAGATTTTCTGACCTATGGCTACACCTTC,CASSRGGVDRDFLTYGYTF
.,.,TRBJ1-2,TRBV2,TGTGCCAGCGGACACGACTATGGCTACACCTTC,CASGHDYGYTF
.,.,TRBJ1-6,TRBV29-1,TGCAGCGTTGCCCGGGTACCCTCCTATAATTCACCCCTCCACTTT,CSVARVPSYNSPLHF
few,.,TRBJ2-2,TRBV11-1,TGTGCCAGCAGTCCAGGAGACAGGAACACCGGGGAGCTGTTTTTT,CASSPGDRNTGELFF
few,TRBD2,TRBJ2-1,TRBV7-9,TGTGCCAGCAGCTTTACTAGCGGGAGTTTGTATGAGCAGTTCTTC,CASSFTSGSLYEQFF
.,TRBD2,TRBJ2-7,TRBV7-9,TGTGCCAGCAGCTTAGGGCGGGAGAGCCCTCGCGAGCAGTACTTC,CASSLGRESPREQYF
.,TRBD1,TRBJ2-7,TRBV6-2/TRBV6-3,TGTGCCAGCAGTTCGGACAGGGCCGAGTTTAGGGAGCAGTACTTC,CASSSDRAEFREQYF
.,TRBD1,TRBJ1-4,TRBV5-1,TGCGCCAGCAGCGCGCGTCCTTGGCCTCAACAGGGGGTGAGGGAAAAACTGTTTTTT,CASSARPWPQQGVREKLFF
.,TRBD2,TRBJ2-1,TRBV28,TGTGCCAGCACCTTTGGGGGAGGGGCCCCCTACAATGAGCAGTTCTTC,CASTFGGGAPYNEQFF
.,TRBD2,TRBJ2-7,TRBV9,TGTGCCAGCAGCGTCTCCTCCGGGACTAGCGGCTACGAGCAGTACTTC,CASSVSSGTSGYEQYF
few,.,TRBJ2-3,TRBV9,TGTGCCAGCAGCCGCTGGAGCACTGATACGCAGTATTTT,CASSRWSTDTQYF
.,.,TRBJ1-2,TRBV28,TGTGCCAGCAGTTTGGGGCAGAACTATGGCTACACCTTC,CASSLGQNYGYTF
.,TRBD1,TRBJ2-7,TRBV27,TGTGCCAGCAGTTTAGTTGCCGGGACAGGGGTCTACGAGCAGTACTTC,CASSLVAGTGVYEQYF
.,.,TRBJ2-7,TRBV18,TGTGCCAGCTCACCACGGGCGAGCTCCTACGAGCAGTACTTC,CASSPRASSYEQYF
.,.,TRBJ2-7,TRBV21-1,TGTGCCAGCAGCAGCCAGGGGACTACGGTGGTTGAGCAGTACTTC,CASSSQGTTVVEQYF
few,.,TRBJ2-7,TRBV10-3,TGTGCCATCAGTGTAGGGAGCGGAGACGAGCAGTACTTC,CAISVGSGDEQYF
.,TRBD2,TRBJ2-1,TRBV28,TGTGCCAGCAGACCAAGCGGGAGAGGGTACAATGAGCAGTTCTTC,CASRPSGRGYNEQFF
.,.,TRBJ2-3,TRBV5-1,TGCGCCAGCAGCTTGGTGAGGGATACGCAGTATTTT,CASSLVRDTQYF
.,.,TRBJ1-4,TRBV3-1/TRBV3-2,TGTGCCAGCAGCCGAAGCGAGGATAATGAAAAACTGTTTTTT,CASSRSEDNEKLFF